The clone carrying this T cell receptor beta chain appeared many times. Its target is unknown. This specimen belongs to a study of T cells in Graves' hyperthyroidism and ophthalmopathy. Regarding the study as a whole: Blood also contained most expanded thyroid clonotypes above 0.001. Ophthalmopathy, which appeared later, was predicted by the model a median 6.5 months before onset.

The investigators amplified TCR beta CDR3 regions from RNA transcripts. The HTBI primer set drove a first-round RT-PCR of the TCR CDR3. From the multiplex PCR reads, TCRdb called clonotypes with MiXCR, one entry per CDR3 protein. The sample consists of about 300,000 distinct CDR3 sequences, around 19% of them appearing once. The junction had 11 bases not matched to a gene; V was cut back by 6 bases and J by 2 bases. Germline V gene lookup returns CDR1 SNHLY and CDR2 FYNNEI. This CDR3 spans 16 amino acids. Patients were excluded because of uncontrolled infection, other autoimmune disease, pregnancy or lactation. The study based diagnoses on clinical symptoms, serum thyroxine and TRAb, thyroid ultrasound and orbital computed tomography.

The sample was blood. This chain links TRBV2 with TRBJ2-7, with 9 bases that match TRBD2. The origin of this receptor is a man between 50 and 59 years old with Graves' ophthalmopathy. Written as DNA, the CDR3 is TGTGCCAGCAGCCTGGGGGAAGCGGGAGGAACCTACGAGCAGTACTTC. It specifies CASSLGEAGGTYEQYF.